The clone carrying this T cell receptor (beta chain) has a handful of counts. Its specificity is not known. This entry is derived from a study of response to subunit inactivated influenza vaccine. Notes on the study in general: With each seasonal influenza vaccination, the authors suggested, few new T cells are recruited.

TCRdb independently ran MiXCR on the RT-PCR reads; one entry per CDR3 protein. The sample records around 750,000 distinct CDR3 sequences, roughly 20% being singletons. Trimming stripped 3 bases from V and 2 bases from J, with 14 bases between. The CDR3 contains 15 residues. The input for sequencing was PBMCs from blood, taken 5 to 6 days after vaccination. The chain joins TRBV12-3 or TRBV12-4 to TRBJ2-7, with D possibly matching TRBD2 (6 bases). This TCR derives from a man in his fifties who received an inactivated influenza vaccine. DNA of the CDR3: TGTGCCAGCAGTTTTGGGGCAGGACTAACCTACGAGCAGTACTTC. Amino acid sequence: CASSFGAGLTYEQYF.